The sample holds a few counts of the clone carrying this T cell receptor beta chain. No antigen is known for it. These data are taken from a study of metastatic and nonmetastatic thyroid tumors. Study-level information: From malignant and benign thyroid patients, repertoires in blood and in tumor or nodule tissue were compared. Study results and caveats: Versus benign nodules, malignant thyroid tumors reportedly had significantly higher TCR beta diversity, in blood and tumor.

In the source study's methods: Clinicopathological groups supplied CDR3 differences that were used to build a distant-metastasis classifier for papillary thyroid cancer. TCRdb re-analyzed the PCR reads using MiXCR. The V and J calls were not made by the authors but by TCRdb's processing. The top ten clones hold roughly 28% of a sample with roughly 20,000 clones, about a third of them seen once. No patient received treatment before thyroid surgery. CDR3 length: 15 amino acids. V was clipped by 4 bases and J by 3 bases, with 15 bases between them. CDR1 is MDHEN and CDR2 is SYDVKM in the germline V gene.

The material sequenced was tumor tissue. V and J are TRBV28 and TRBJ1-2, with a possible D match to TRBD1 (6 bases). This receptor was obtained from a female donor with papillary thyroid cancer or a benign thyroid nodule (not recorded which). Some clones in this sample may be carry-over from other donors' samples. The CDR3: CASSSNRAVDYGYTF. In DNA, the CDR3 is TGTGCCAGCAGTTCCAACAGGGCTGTGGACTATGGCTACACCTTC.